This T cell receptor (beta chain) was profiled in a study of beta chain features in type 1 diabetes. General study results and limits: TCRB CDR3s from Type 1 diabetes patients were moderately but significantly shorter in all four CD4+ subsets. Fewer junction insertions and more nucleotide deletions appeared in type 1 diabetes patients.

Reverse transcription of all isolated RNA meant that expressed TCRB transcripts were sequenced. Assay used: immunoSEQ multiplex PCR; TCRdb lists only in-frame clones, some missing. The repertoire holds hundreds of thousands of clones, with more than 13% as singletons. The ends lost 3 bases at V and 5 bases at J; junction bases unmatched: 7. The CDR3 contains 16 residues. Germline values: CDR1 SGHRS, CDR2 YFSETQ. This clone appeared a few times. Its antigen is unknown. This sequence was found in a man aged 18 to 29 with type 1 diabetes. The sequenced sample was naive CD4+ T cells from blood. The rearrangement uses TRBV5-1 and TRBJ2-7; TRBD2 matches 14 bases. The CDR3 nucleotides read TGCGCCAGCAGCTCGGGACTAGCGGGAGAGAGGCACGAGCAGTACTTC. It translates to CASSSGLAGERHEQYF. Together with reference TRBV5-1 and TRBJ2-7, the CDR3 gives the full variable domain: KAGVTQTPRYLIKTRGQQVTLSCSPISGHRSVSWYQQTPGQGLQFLFEYFSETQRNKGNFPGRFSGRQFSNSRSEMNVSTLELGDSALYLCASSSGLAGERHEQYFGPGTRLTVT.